A single sample gave rise to the 20 T cell receptor beta chains below, sequenced in a study of cytomegalovirus exposure and HLA in healthy donors. Using immunoSEQ multiplex PCR, the repertoire was profiled, and TCRdb retains in-frame clones only, with some absent. Of 150,000 to 200,000 clones listed, almost 85% are singletons. Input material: PBMCs. The receptors originated from a man aged 30 to 39 in good health and CMV-seropositive.

The V call is TRBV5-1, the J call TRBJ1-2, with 9 bases fitting TRBD1. The ends lost 2 bases at V and 5 bases at J; junction bases unmatched: 4. CDR3 length: 14 residues. The germline V gene has CDR1 SGHRS and CDR2 YFSETQ. CDR3 DNA sequence: TGCGCCAGCAGCTTATCCGGGACAGGGTATGGCTACACCTTC. Its protein is CASSLSGTGYGYTF.

V and J are TRBV19 and TRBJ1-2, with a weak D call TRBD1 (6 bases). The V end was cut by 5 bases, the J end by 4 bases, with 20 bases between. There are 16 residues in the CDR3. Germline V gene data show CDR1 as LNHDA and CDR2 as SQIVND (reference sequence). The CDR3 spells CASSSPDRRSSYGYTF. The CDR3 DNA is TGTGCCAGTAGTTCCCCAGACAGGCGTTCTAGCTATGGCTACACCTTC.

The chain recombines TRBV28 with TRBJ2-3; D gene ambiguous. The CDR3 runs 15 residues. Germline CDR1 reads MDHEN; CDR2 reads SYDVKM. V gave up 1 base and J gave up 0 bases, with 8 bases separating them. In DNA, the CDR3 is TGTGCCAGCAGTTTATACGAGGATAGCACAGATACGCAGTATTTT. Its translation is CASSLYEDSTDTQYF.

Ten or more counts support this clone. The chain links TRBV4-1 to TRBJ1-5; perhaps TRBD1 as D (5 bases). V was pared by 4 bases and J by 4 bases, with 14 bases between. The CDR3 is made up of 15 amino acids. In germline, CDR1 is MGHRA, CDR2 YSYEKL. DNA of the CDR3: TGCGCCAGCAGCCGGAACCTCGGGGGTAATCAGCCCCAGCATTTT. This translates into CASSRNLGGNQPQHF.

The chain uses TRBV6-1 and TRBJ2-5; D is perhaps TRBD2 (6 bases). The CDR3 covers 16 residues. V was shortened by 0 bases and J by 4 bases, with 15 bases between the two germline ends. Germline values: CDR1 MNHNS, CDR2 SASEGT. Written as DNA, the CDR3 is TGTGCCAGCAGTGAAGCGCCGTCCTGGGACTCAGAGACCCAGTACTTC. Amino acid sequence: CASSEAPSWDSETQYF.

There are a few counts of this clone. This chain joins TRBV15 and TRBJ2-7; D may be TRBD1 (7 bases). The CDR3 extends over 16 amino acids. V was pared by 0 bases and J by 6 bases, with 18 bases between. Germline CDR1 is LNHNV and CDR2 is YYDKDF (reference sequence). In DNA, the CDR3 is TGTGCCACCAGCAGAGATTCGTCCAGGGGGGCCGCCGAGCAGTACTTC. Its protein product is CATSRDSSRGAAEQYF.

The chain joins TRBV15 to TRBJ1-2; TRBD1 might be the D (5 bases). The CDR3 runs to 15 residues. The germline V and J ends were trimmed by 3 bases and 2 bases, with 13 bases remaining between them. CDR1 is LNHNV and CDR2 is YYDKDF in the germline V gene (reference sequence). CDR3 amino acids: CATSRQQGQNYGYTF. The CDR3 region has the DNA TGTGCCACCAGCAGGCAGCAGGGCCAAAACTATGGCTACACCTTC.

The gene calls are TRBV6-1 and TRBJ1-5, with D possibly TRBD1 on 5 matching bases. The CDR3 is 13 amino acids. Germline CDR1 and CDR2: MNHNS and SASEGT. Trimming took off 2 bases at V and 6 bases at J, with 8 bases between the two ends. Here the CDR3 reads CASSEQGRQPQHF. CDR3 DNA sequence: TGTGCCAGCAGTGAACAGGGCCGTCAGCCCCAGCATTTT.

The sample holds one count of this clone. The rearrangement links TRBV19 to TRBJ2-1; D remains unclear. The CDR3 covers 14 residues. Between the trimmed V and J ends, which lost 2 bases and 8 bases, there was a span of 13 bases. Germline V lookup: CDR1 LNHDA, CDR2 SQIVND (reference sequence). The CDR3 bases are TGTGCCAGTAGTATAAAACATCTTTTCGATGAGCAGTTCTTC. Amino acid sequence: CASSIKHLFDEQFF.

The chain employs TRBV6-5 and TRBJ1-3; D ambiguous. The CDR3 has 13 amino acids. Trimming cost V 0 bases and J 4 bases, with 4 bases left between them. Germline lookup yields CDR1 MNHEY and CDR2 SVGAGI. The CDR3 DNA reads TGTGCCAGCAGTTACTCGAGGGGAAACACCATATATTTT. Translated: CASSYSRGNTIYF.

The chain is built from TRBV9 and TRBJ1-4; no reliable D call. The CDR3 sequence is 13 residues long. Germline CDR1 reads SGDLS; CDR2 reads YYNGEE. Trimming left V 4 bases short and J 8 bases short, with 12 bases between. The CDR3 protein is CASSPGGREKLFF. The CDR3 bases are TGTGCCAGCAGCCCAGGAGGGCGGGAAAAACTGTTTTTT.

The chain employs TRBV7-9 and TRBJ2-7, with 8 bases lining up with TRBD2. V was clipped by 5 bases and J by 5 bases; unmatched bases: 11. This CDR3 contains 15 residues. The V gene's germline CDR1 is SEHNR and CDR2 FQNEAQ (reference sequence). The chain's CDR3 is CASSPEGISGDEQYF. The CDR3 DNA follows: TGTGCCAGCAGCCCAGAAGGTATTAGCGGGGACGAGCAGTACTTC. The full variable domain, its missing parts supplied by reference TRBV7-9 and TRBJ2-7, is DTGVSQNPRHKITKRGQNVTFRCDPISEHNRLYWYRQTLGQGPEFLTYFQNEAQLEKSRLLSDRFSAERPKGSFSTLEIQRTEQGDSAMYLCASSPEGISGDEQYFGPGTRLTVT.

The chain carries TRBV10-3 and TRBJ2-6; TRBD2 might be the D (5 bases). CDR3 length equals 16 residues. Germline V gives CDR1 ENHRY, CDR2 SYGVKD. The germline V and J ends were trimmed by 4 bases and 0 bases, with 10 bases remaining between them. DNA of the CDR3: TGTGCCATCAGTGGCCTAGCCAACTCTGGGGCCAACGTCCTGACTTTC. Amino acid sequence: CAISGLANSGANVLTF.

The chain links TRBV10-3 to TRBJ1-4; 9 bases agree with TRBD1. Unmatched junction bases numbered 7, after V lost 2 bases and J lost 3 bases. Germline V CDR1 and CDR2: ENHRY, SYGVKD. This CDR3 has 17 amino acids. The CDR3 spells CAISEETGGHANEKLFF. The DNA for the CDR3 is TGTGCCATCAGTGAGGAGACAGGGGGACACGCTAATGAAAAACTGTTTTTT.

The chain recombines TRBV28 with TRBJ2-3; D possibly corresponds to TRBD1 (5 bases). The V gene lost 3 bases and the J gene lost 3 bases, with 22 bases spanning the gap. The germline gives CDR1 MDHEN, CDR2 SYDVKM. CDR3 length equals 18 residues. The CDR3 bases are TGTGCCAGCAGTTTGGACACTAAGTTTAACCTAAAGACAGATACGCAGTATTTT. Its translation is CASSLDTKFNLKTDTQYF. Looking up the rest from reference TRBV28 and TRBJ2-3 gives the full variable domain: DVKVTQSSRYLVKRTGEKVFLECVQDMDHENMFWYRQDPGLGLRLIYFSYDVKMKEKGDIPEGYSVSREKKERFSLILESASTNQTSMYLCASSLDTKFNLKTDTQYFGPGTRLTVL.

This clone was observed once. CDR3 sequence reads: CATSRTVSYEQYF. DNA of the CDR3: TGTGCCACCAGCAGGACAGTTTCCTACGAGCAGTACTTC. J is TRBJ2-7 and V is TRBV15, with D possibly being TRBD1 (5 bases). V gave up 3 bases and J gave up 1 base, with 7 bases separating them. The CDR3 contains 13 residues. Germline assignment: CDR1 LNHNV and CDR2 YYDKDF (reference sequence).

A few counts support this clone. The chain recombines TRBV4-3 with TRBJ2-7, with D tentatively TRBD1 (6 bases). CDR1 is LGHNA, CDR2 YSLEER, per germline. This CDR3 comprises 13 residues. V lost 3 bases and J 3 bases, leaving 9 bases between the germline ends. The CDR3, as DNA: TGCGCCAGCAGCCATGGACAGTACTACGAGCAGTACTTC. Protein: CASSHGQYYEQYF.

This chain joins TRBV28 and TRBJ1-1, with D uncertain. The CDR3 loop spans 14 amino acids. Trimming removed 7 bases from V and 7 bases from J, with 19 bases in between. The germline gives CDR1 MDHEN, CDR2 SYDVKM. The CDR3 loop reads CASTDGVGYGEAFF. CDR3 in DNA: TGTGCCAGCACCGACGGGGTGGGGTATGGTGAAGCTTTCTTT. Full variable domain (outside the CDR3, taken from reference TRBV28 and TRBJ1-1): DVKVTQSSRYLVKRTGEKVFLECVQDMDHENMFWYRQDPGLGLRLIYFSYDVKMKEKGDIPEGYSVSREKKERFSLILESASTNQTSMYLCASTDGVGYGEAFFGQGTRLTVV.

This clone appeared once. The chain couples TRBV27 to TRBJ2-5; 7 bases are shared with TRBD2. There are 16 residues in the CDR3. J lost 10 bases, V lost 3 bases, and 17 bases had no gene match. Germline V gene sequence: CDR1 MNHEY, CDR2 SMNVEV (reference sequence). Written as DNA, the CDR3 is TGTGCCAGCAGTTTGGCGGGCAGCGGGGACCTATCTGACCAGTACTTC. Protein product: CASSLAGSGDLSDQYF.

The V gene is TRBV6-5, the J gene TRBJ2-7; 9 bases line up with TRBD2. This CDR3 is built from 14 residues. V shed 9 bases, J shed 7 bases, and the junction held 13 bases outside the gene matches. The germline CDR1 and CDR2 sequences are MNHEY and SVGAGI. CDR3: CASTGSGSLREQYF. In DNA form, the CDR3 reads TGTGCCAGTACTGGTAGCGGGAGTCTGAGGGAGCAGTACTTC.